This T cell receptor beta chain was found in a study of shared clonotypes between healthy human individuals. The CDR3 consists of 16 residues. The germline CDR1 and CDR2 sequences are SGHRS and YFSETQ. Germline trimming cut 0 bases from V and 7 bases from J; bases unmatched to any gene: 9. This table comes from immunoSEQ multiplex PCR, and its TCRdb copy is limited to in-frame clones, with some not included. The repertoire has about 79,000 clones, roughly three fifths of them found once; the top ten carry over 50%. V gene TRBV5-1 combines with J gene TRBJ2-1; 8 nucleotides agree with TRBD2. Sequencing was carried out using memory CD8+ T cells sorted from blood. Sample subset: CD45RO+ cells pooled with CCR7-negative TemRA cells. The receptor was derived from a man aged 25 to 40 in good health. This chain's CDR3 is CASSLAPGLGRNEQFF. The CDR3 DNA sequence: TGCGCCAGCAGCTTGGCACCGGGACTAGGACGGAATGAGCAGTTCTTC. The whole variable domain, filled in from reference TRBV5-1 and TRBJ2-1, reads KAGVTQTPRYLIKTRGQQVTLSCSPISGHRSVSWYQQTPGQGLQFLFEYFSETQRNKGNFPGRFSGRQFSNSRSEMNVSTLELGDSALYLCASSLAPGLGRNEQFFGPGTRLTVL.